A selection of T cell receptor beta chains follows, all from one sample in a study of vaccination and CD4 T cells after COVID-19. TCRdb processed the PCR reads anew with MiXCR; each CDR3 protein has one entry. The sample shows approximately 23,000 distinct CDR3 sequences, 41% of them seen only once. Antigen specificity for these receptors is unknown. Material: CD4+ T cells from blood, cultured in vitro, obtained about 7 months after SARS-CoV-2 vaccination. The receptors shown here come from a human donor who had recovered from COVID-19. Both conserved end residues are trimmed from each CDR3.

>TRBV5-1|TRBJ2-5
ASSLSGTQY
>TRBV7-9|TRBJ1-2
ASSLAQGAKT
>TRBV19|TRBJ2-3
ASSYGRGTDTQY
>TRBV7-9|TRBJ2-7
ASSLTSIAEQY
>TRBV20-1|TRBJ2-3
SASSGLTDTQY
>TRBV19|TRBJ2-7
ASSSGRTGEQY
>TRBV20-1|TRBJ2-7
SARVLKGGHYEQY
>TRBV29-1|TRBJ1-2
SADGYT
>TRBV20-1|TRBJ2-1
SALNNVDPNNEQF
>TRBV20-1|TRBJ2-7
SARRGGEQY
>TRBV20-1|TRBJ1-1
SARPGGNTEAF
>TRBV6-5|TRBJ1-2
ASSYSDRMGGYT
>TRBV7-9|TRBJ2-3
ASSWDRVDTQY
>TRBV20-1|TRBJ2-7
SAQRQFNSEQY
>TRBV10-3|TRBJ1-2
AISETGPAGYT
>TRBV6-2/TRBV6-3|TRBJ2-3
ASIPRGSGHPSTDTQY
>TRBV20-1|TRBJ2-1
SARDTRAYNEQF
>TRBV20-1|TRBJ2-1
SANSGRPSGNEQF
>TRBV5-4|TRBJ2-7
ASSLAVGAAYEQY
>TRBV29-1|TRBJ2-7
SVEIAGGPNEQY
>TRBV20-1|TRBJ1-1
SAAGPGNTEAF
>TRBV7-7|TRBJ2-1
ASSLGGNLDEQF
>TRBV4-2|TRBJ1-5
ASSQYANIDQPQH
>TRBV28|TRBJ2-1
ASSFLGKLAGRTEQF
>TRBV28|TRBJ2-5
ASRSPRWVQETQY
>TRBV7-6|TRBJ2-7
ASSTRGGPGEQY
>TRBV5-1|TRBJ1-1
ASSPQGPTGGTEAF
>TRBV20-1|TRBJ2-7
SARPRRYLSYEQY
>TRBV20-1|TRBJ1-2
SATRQGGGYT
>TRBV7-9|TRBJ2-7
ASRRDRLKQY
>TRBV20-1|TRBJ2-7
SARDQLWGNTGSYEQY
>TRBV28|TRBJ2-7
ASSSGPLFEQY
>TRBV7-9|TRBJ2-3
ASSWGLNTDMQY
>TRBV28|TRBJ2-1
ASMLLAGHSYNEQF
>TRBV19|TRBJ1-6
ASSSQGDSPLH
>TRBV20-1|TRBJ1-2
SARPGQGVKSNYGYT
>TRBV6-1|TRBJ2-7
ASRPDSSSYEQY
>TRBV5-4|TRBJ1-2
ASSSLSNPGYGYT
>TRBV20-1|TRBJ2-1
SARPRTSGASYNEQF
>TRBV20-1|TRBJ2-3
SAQATSGSVGLGRTDTQY
>TRBV11-1|TRBJ2-7
ASSLYSSSYEQY
>TRBV10-3|TRBJ2-2
AIRPTSGATGELF
>TRBV24-1|TRBJ1-5
ATSAGSQPQH
>TRBV25-1|TRBJ2-7
ASSGWQRPYEQY